This TCR beta chain is drawn from a study of post-analysis software for immune sequencing data. Remarks on this clonotype: Its antigen is as yet unknown.

Deletions cut 1 base from V and 4 bases from J, with 12 bases between. Germline CDR1 reads LNHDA; CDR2 reads SQIVND (reference sequence). The CDR3 spans 15 residues. Study-level points and caveats: Those samples that were prepared in the same batch co-clustered strongly by F measure. Elevated frequency relative to controls characterized several TRBV segments in patients, TRBV5-6, TRBV5-1 and TRBV20-1 among them.

cDNA libraries for TCR beta contained unique molecular identifiers. Via MiXCR, TCRdb re-called the PCR reads, giving one row per CDR3 protein. The repertoire includes 700,000 to 800,000 distinct CDR3 sequences, 25% to 30% of them detected once, and about 0.5% sits in the top ten. What was sequenced was blood. This clonotype originated in a girl aged 5 to 17 with multiple sclerosis. The V call is TRBV19, the J call TRBJ2-3, with D perhaps matching TRBD1 or TRBD2 (5 bases each). The CDR3 reads CASSIAGAGADTQYF. CDR3 nucleotides: TGTGCCAGTAGTATAGCCGGGGCAGGCGCAGATACGCAGTATTTT.